Listed below are T cell receptor beta chains from one sample, sequenced in a study of T cell changes during pregnancy in multiple sclerosis. The assay was immunoSEQ multiplex PCR, and TCRdb's table has in-frame clones only and misses some. The sample has over 30,000 clones, approximately 90% seen once. Specimen: CD4+ T cells from peripheral blood mononuclear cells, collected in the third trimester of pregnancy. These receptors all come from a female donor with multiple sclerosis, enrolled in a pregnancy study. CDR3s include the opening cysteine and the closing phenylalanine or tryptophan. The D gene is left open where the match is weak. Some rows mark clone size as missing; the rest say once, few, many or name a class of expanded clone.

CDR3nt	CDR3aa	j_gene	abundance	d_gene	v_gene
TGCAGCGTTGGAATCGGACAGGGGGACAGCAATCAGCCCCAGCATTTT	CSVGIGQGDSNQPQHF	TRBJ1-5	.	TRBD1	TRBV29-1
TGTGCCTGGAAAAACAGGGGCGCTGGGGCCAACGTCCTGACTTTC	CAWKNRGAGANVLTF	TRBJ2-6	.	TRBD1	TRBV30
TGCGCCAGCAGCCAAGACTCAGGAAACGCGAACACCGGGGAGCTGTTTTTT	CASSQDSGNANTGELFF	TRBJ2-2	.	.	TRBV4-3
TGTGCCAGCTGGGGACAGCTCTATGGAGGCTACACCTTC	CASWGQLYGGYTF	TRBJ1-2	.	TRBD1	TRBV28
TGTGCCAGCACTCGGGGACAGGGGGCAGATACGCAGTATTTT	CASTRGQGADTQYF	TRBJ2-3	.	TRBD1	TRBV2
TGTGCCAGTACCTTTAGCGGGAGGGCTTACAATGAGCAGTTCTTC	CASTFSGRAYNEQFF	TRBJ2-1	.	TRBD2	TRBV6-1
TGTGCCAGCAGTCCCGACAGGGTTCCCTATGGCTACACCTTC	CASSPDRVPYGYTF	TRBJ1-2	.	TRBD1	TRBV28
TGTGCCAGCAGCTTGACAGGGGGGACTGAAGCTTTCTTT	CASSLTGGTEAFF	TRBJ1-1	.	TRBD1	TRBV5-4
TGTGCCAGCAGTTTCCCAGGGCTCAATGGCTACACCTTC	CASSFPGLNGYTF	TRBJ1-2	.	.	TRBV28
TGTGCCAGTAGGCAAGCGGGAGTCGGCACCGGGGAGCTGTTTTTT	CASRQAGVGTGELFF	TRBJ2-2	.	TRBD2	TRBV19
TGTGCCGGCAGCCGGGACTCCAGGTACGAGCAGTACTTC	CAGSRDSRYEQYF	TRBJ2-7	.	.	TRBV2
TGTGCCAGCAGCGGCGGCGGGAATTTGATGAACACTGAAGCTTTCTTT	CASSGGGNLMNTEAFF	TRBJ1-1	.	.	TRBV7-3
TGTGCCAGCAGCTTAGTCTTAACTAGCGGGCGGGTTGAGCAGTTCTTC	CASSLVLTSGRVEQFF	TRBJ2-1	.	TRBD2	TRBV7-9
TGCGCCAGCAGCCCCCGCGAACTAGCGGGAGGACGTGAGCAGTTCTTC	CASSPRELAGGREQFF	TRBJ2-1	.	TRBD2	TRBV5-1
TGTGCCAGCAGCTTGGGGCCCGAAGATACGCAGTATTTT	CASSLGPEDTQYF	TRBJ2-3	.	.	TRBV5-4
TGTGCCAGTAGTATAGTTGGACTAGCGAGACAATACAATGAGCAGTTCTTC	CASSIVGLARQYNEQFF	TRBJ2-1	.	TRBD2	TRBV19
TGCGCCAGCAGCCAATTTGGACTAGCGCCTACTTCTAGCACAGATACGCAGTATTTT	CASSQFGLAPTSSTDTQYF	TRBJ2-3	once	TRBD2	TRBV4-1